This TCR beta chain was obtained from a study of T cell changes during pregnancy in multiple sclerosis. Here immunoSEQ multiplex PCR was the method, and the copy in TCRdb shows in-frame clones only, minus some. In the table there are approximately 60,000 clones, approximately 91% of which are singletons. Per the germline V gene, CDR1 is LGHNA and CDR2 is YSLEER. J gave up 0 bases and V 4 bases, and 6 bases lay outside the gene matches. CDR3 length: 16 amino acids. This material consisted of peripheral blood, taken in the second trimester of pregnancy. The chain uses TRBV4-3 and TRBJ2-5, with 9 bases lining up with TRBD2. The origin of this receptor is a female donor with multiple sclerosis, enrolled in a pregnancy study. Here the CDR3 reads CASSREASGDQETQYF. The CDR3 coding sequence is TGCGCCAGCAGCCGTGAGGCTAGCGGGGACCAAGAGACCCAGTACTTC.